These 27 T cell receptor beta chains came from one sample sequenced in a study of CD8+ T cells in alopecia areata. Sequencing relied on a cDNA template that was reverse transcribed from extracted RNA. Repertoires were generated with immunoSEQ multiplex PCR, while TCRdb's copy carries only in-frame clones and drops some. In the table there are 55,000 to 75,000 clones, approximately 46% of which are singletons. The input for sequencing was CD8+ T cells sorted from blood, taken at week 0. Source of these receptors: a human donor with alopecia areata.

The V and J genes are TRBV5-1 and TRBJ2-1, with 10 bases that match TRBD2. Germline-derived CDR1 and CDR2 are SGHRS and YFSETQ. The CDR3 totals 17 residues. V shed 3 bases and J 8 bases; nucleotides not matched to a gene: 14. The CDR3 region has the DNA TGCGCCAGCAGCTCTAAGGGGCTAGCGGGAGATTTCGATGAGCAGTTCTTC. Its translation: CASSSKGLAGDFDEQFF.

The table lists this clone with a few counts. The V and J genes are TRBV9 and TRBJ2-6, with D tentatively TRBD1 (6 bases). This CDR3 comprises 17 residues. CDR1 is SGDLS, CDR2 YYNGEE, per germline. Trimming cost V 4 bases and J 6 bases, with 20 bases left between them. The CDR3 here is CASSHGTQFDKANVLTF. The CDR3 nucleotides read TGTGCCAGCAGCCACGGGACACAGTTTGATAAGGCCAACGTCCTGACTTTC.

This chain connects TRBV30 to TRBJ2-7; no firm D call. This CDR3 region has 12 residues. The V gene lost 3 bases and the J gene lost 1 base, with 7 bases spanning the gap. Looked up from germline, CDR1 is GTSNPN and CDR2 is SVGIG (reference sequence). CDR3 sequence reads: CAWSSQSYEQYF. CDR3 nucleotides: TGTGCCTGGAGCAGCCAGTCCTACGAGCAGTACTTC.

This clone was detected a few times. The V gene is TRBV13, the J gene TRBJ2-5, with 14 bases identical to TRBD2. Gene TRBJ2-7 matches the end of the DNA better, so the J call may be wrong. The CDR3 sequence is 17 residues long. The germline V gene encodes CDR1 PRHDT and CDR2 FYEKMQ (reference sequence). The CDR3 DNA reads TGTGCCAGCAGCTCCGCAACCGGGACTAGCGGGAGTTACGAGCAGTACTTC. It yields the protein CASSSATGTSGSYEQYF.

This chain uses TRBV5-1 with TRBJ2-2; D may be TRBD1 (6 bases). V gave up 3 bases and J gave up 1 base, with 13 bases separating them. Germline V gene data show CDR1 as SGHRS and CDR2 as YFSETQ. The CDR3 runs to 16 residues. The CDR3 DNA follows: TGCGCCAGCAGCTCGATTCAGGGGCGGAACACCGGGGAGCTGTTTTTT. This sequence encodes CASSSIQGRNTGELFF.

The V and J genes are TRBV5-1 and TRBJ2-1; TRBD2 is a possible D gene (5 bases). The V gene lost 6 bases and the J gene lost 8 bases, with 9 bases spanning the gap. The CDR3 loop spans 11 amino acids. From germline, CDR1 is SGHRS and CDR2 YFSETQ. The CDR3 DNA follows: TGCGCCAGCACCCACGGGGATGAGCAGTTCTTC. This gives the protein CASTHGDEQFF. The full variable domain, in which reference TRBV5-1 and TRBJ2-1 provide the parts outside the CDR3, is KAGVTQTPRYLIKTRGQQVTLSCSPISGHRSVSWYQQTPGQGLQFLFEYFSETQRNKGNFPGRFSGRQFSNSRSEMNVSTLELGDSALYLCASTHGDEQFFGPGTRLTVL.

The chain recombines TRBV2 with TRBJ1-1, with 9 bases lining up with TRBD1. The CDR3 covers 13 residues. V lost 8 bases, J lost 2 bases, and 3 bases stayed unmatched. Germline CDR1 reads SNHLY; CDR2 reads FYNNEI. The CDR3: CASWDRVNTEAFF. The CDR3 nucleotides are TGTGCCAGCTGGGACAGGGTTAACACTGAAGCTTTCTTT.

The chain couples TRBV7-9 to TRBJ2-7, with D possibly matching TRBD1 (6 bases). CDR3 size: 15 residues. CDR1 and CDR2 (germline): SEHNR, FQNEAQ (reference sequence). Trimming left V 5 bases short and J 2 bases short, with 16 bases between. As DNA, the CDR3 is TGTGCCAGCAGCCTCGCCCCACAGGGCACCTACGAGCAGTACTTC. Its translation: CASSLAPQGTYEQYF.

CDR3 bases: TGTGCCAGCAGCGCCGGGGGCTCTGGGGCCAACGTCCTGACTTTC. This codes for CASSAGGSGANVLTF. The V and J genes are TRBV9 and TRBJ2-6; possibly TRBD2 for D (6 bases). CDR1 SGDLS and CDR2 YYNGEE come from the germline V gene. The CDR3 is made up of 15 amino acids. The V and J ends lost 3 bases and 0 bases respectively, with 7 bases between them.

This chain connects TRBV30 to TRBJ2-4, with a possible D match to TRBD2 (6 bases). Germline-derived CDR1 and CDR2 are GTSNPN and SVGIG (reference sequence). The CDR3 spans 19 residues. Trimming removed 0 bases at V and 1 base at J, with 22 bases between. The CDR3 coding sequence is TGTGCCTGGAGTGTATTCGGAGCGAACACCCGGGAGGCCAAAAACATTCAGTACTTC. Its protein is CAWSVFGANTREAKNIQYF.

This chain connects TRBV4-3 to TRBJ2-3; possible D gene TRBD2, 6 bases. The germline gives CDR1 LGHNA, CDR2 YSLEER. V was shortened by 3 bases and J by 1 base, with 17 bases between the two germline ends. The CDR3 is 17 residues long. CDR3 loop: CASSQKGPGLGTDTQYF. In DNA form, the CDR3 reads TGCGCCAGCAGCCAGAAGGGACCGGGACTCGGCACAGATACGCAGTATTTT.

This clone appeared a few times. V and J are TRBV29-1 and TRBJ1-1, with D maybe TRBD1 (5 bases). With 3 bases removed from V and 5 bases from J, the gap between germline ends came to 13 bases. CDR1 is SQVTM and CDR2 is ANQGSEA in the germline V gene. The CDR3 loop spans 13 amino acids. CDR3 in amino acids: CSVEASGGTEAFF. CDR3 nucleotides: TGCAGCGTTGAGGCCTCGGGGGGAACTGAAGCTTTCTTT.

Here the CDR3 DNA reads TGTGCCAGCAGGGCCGGGACTAGCCCAGATACGCAGTATTTT. Protein sequence: CASRAGTSPDTQYF. The chain is built from TRBV2 and TRBJ2-3, with 9 bases that match TRBD2. The CDR3 length is 14 residues. V gave up 6 bases and J gave up 4 bases; unmatched junction bases: 5. The germline gives CDR1 SNHLY, CDR2 FYNNEI.

CDR3 sequence: CATSRTSGTSDTQYF. For the CDR3, the DNA is TGTGCCACCAGTCGGACTAGCGGGACCTCAGATACGCAGTATTTT. The chain employs TRBV15 and TRBJ2-3, with 12 nucleotides matching TRBD2. Germline V lookup: CDR1 LNHNV, CDR2 YYDKDF (reference sequence). V was clipped by 6 bases and J by 4 bases; unmatched bases: 5. There are 15 residues in the CDR3.

The chain employs TRBV10-3 and TRBJ2-2; D is ambiguous. The germline gives CDR1 ENHRY, CDR2 SYGVKD. The CDR3 totals 12 residues. Trimming removed 3 bases from V and 5 bases from J, with 4 bases in between. The CDR3 region has the DNA TGTGCCATCAGTGACGGAACCGGGGAGCTGTTTTTT. It specifies CAISDGTGELFF.

The chain carries TRBV14 and TRBJ2-1; TRBD2 aligns across 10 bases. Germline values: CDR1 SGHDN, CDR2 FVKESK. V lost 3 bases to trimming and J lost 7 bases; unmatched junction nucleotides: 9. This CDR3 region has 16 residues. The CDR3 sequence: CASSQILSGLANEQFF. CDR3 nucleotides: TGTGCCAGCAGCCAGATACTCTCGGGACTAGCGAATGAGCAGTTCTTC.

The J gene is TRBJ1-1, the V gene TRBV5-1, with D unresolved. Trimming pared 4 bases from V and 1 base from J, leaving 11 bases between. Germline CDR1 and CDR2: SGHRS and YFSETQ. This CDR3 comprises 14 residues. The chain's CDR3 is CASSHSGGNTEAFF. The CDR3 nucleotides read TGCGCCAGCAGCCACAGCGGCGGGAACACTGAAGCTTTCTTT.

The rearrangement links TRBV7-6 to TRBJ2-7; D is possibly TRBD1 (6 bases). CDR3 size: 14 residues. Germline loops: CDR1 SGHVS, CDR2 FNYEAQ. The V gene lost 5 bases and the J gene lost 2 bases, with 13 bases spanning the gap. CDR3 residues: CASSPGGGTYEQYF. The DNA of the CDR3 is TGTGCCAGCAGCCCTGGTGGGGGCACCTACGAGCAGTACTTC.

The rearrangement joins TRBV9 to TRBJ2-7, with TRBD2 identical over 7 bases. Trimming took 0 bases from V and 3 from J; bases not matched to a gene: 3. The CDR3 runs to 14 residues. Looked up from germline, CDR1 is SGDLS and CDR2 is YYNGEE. CDR3 in DNA: TGTGCCAGCAGCGTAGAGGGCGGGAGCTACGAGCAGTACTTC. It specifies CASSVEGGSYEQYF.

The chain recombines TRBV15 with TRBJ2-7; D is undetermined. This CDR3 region has 14 residues. Trimming left V 6 bases short and J 5 bases short, with 17 bases between. CDR1 and CDR2 from the germline V gene are LNHNV and YYDKDF (reference sequence). CDR3 coding DNA: TGTGCCACCAGTCCAGACTCCCGCATGAACGAGCAGTACTTC. Translation gives CATSPDSRMNEQYF. The complete variable domain, with remaining parts taken from reference TRBV15 and TRBJ2-7, reads DAMVIQNPRYQVTQFGKPVTLSCSQTLNHNVMYWYQQKSSQAPKLLFHYYDKDFNNEADTPDNFQSRRPNTSFCFLDIRSPGLGDTAMYLCATSPDSRMNEQYFGPGTRLTVT.

In this sample, this clone turned up once. This sequence joins TRBV30 and TRBJ1-1; no clear D. From germline, CDR1 is GTSNPN and CDR2 SVGIG (reference sequence). Trimming took off 2 bases at V and 8 bases at J, with 12 bases between the two ends. The CDR3 extends over 12 amino acids. The CDR3 loop is CAWSLASSEAFF. For the CDR3, the DNA is TGTGCCTGGAGTCTGGCATCTTCCGAAGCTTTCTTT.

V and J are TRBV29-1 and TRBJ2-3; TRBD2 aligns across 16 bases. With V trimmed by 7 bases and J by 4 bases, 8 bases remained unmatched. Germline V CDR1 and CDR2: SQVTM, ANQGSEA. The CDR3 consists of 16 residues. In DNA form, the CDR3 reads TGCAGCGATGGTCCGGGACTAGCGGGAGGGTCAGATACGCAGTATTTT. Protein sequence: CSDGPGLAGGSDTQYF.

This clone occurred a few times. The chain joins TRBV6-5 to TRBJ2-7, with D possibly called TRBD1 or TRBD2 (5 bases each). The CDR3 spans 14 residues. V lost 2 bases to trimming and J lost 3 bases, with 11 bases between them. The germline CDR1 and CDR2 sequences are MNHEY and SVGAGI. CDR3 sequence reads: CASSYPRDLYEQYF. The CDR3 bases are TGTGCCAGCAGTTACCCTAGGGACCTCTACGAGCAGTACTTC.

This clone was detected only a few times. The chain combines TRBV9 with TRBJ1-1, with 7 bases aligning to TRBD1. The trim removed 4 bases at V and 0 bases at J, leaving 15 bases unmatched. From germline, CDR1 is SGDLS and CDR2 YYNGEE. CDR3 size: 18 residues. The chain's CDR3 is CASSTTPTGPSLNTEAFF. The CDR3 region has the DNA TGTGCCAGCAGCACTACCCCGACAGGGCCTAGTCTGAACACTGAAGCTTTCTTT.

This clone has a single count. The chain uses TRBV7-9 and TRBJ1-2, with a possible D match to TRBD1 (6 bases). V gave up 5 bases and J gave up 0 bases, with 13 bases separating them. Germline loops: CDR1 SEHNR, CDR2 FQNEAQ (reference sequence). This CDR3 has 15 residues. The CDR3 DNA reads as TGTGCCAGCAGCGAACCGGGACACCCTAACTATGGCTACACCTTC. It specifies CASSEPGHPNYGYTF.

J is TRBJ2-7 and V is TRBV28, with D unclear. Trimming removed 3 bases at V and 1 base at J, with 1 base between. The length of the CDR3 is 11 residues. In germline, CDR1 is MDHEN, CDR2 SYDVKM. The CDR3 sequence is CASSFSYEQYF. DNA of the CDR3: TGTGCCAGCAGTTTTTCCTACGAGCAGTACTTC.

The chain combines TRBV5-1 with TRBJ2-7; TRBD1 agrees at 8 bases. Trimming removed 3 bases from V and 4 bases from J; junction bases left unmatched: 6. The CDR3 contains 14 residues. The germline V gene has CDR1 SGHRS and CDR2 YFSETQ. In DNA form, the CDR3 reads TGCGCCAGCAGCTGGACAGGGCCCCTGTACGAGCAGTACTTC. Encoded protein: CASSWTGPLYEQYF. The full variable domain, completed using reference TRBV5-1 and TRBJ2-7, is KAGVTQTPRYLIKTRGQQVTLSCSPISGHRSVSWYQQTPGQGLQFLFEYFSETQRNKGNFPGRFSGRQFSNSRSEMNVSTLELGDSALYLCASSWTGPLYEQYFGPGTRLTVT.